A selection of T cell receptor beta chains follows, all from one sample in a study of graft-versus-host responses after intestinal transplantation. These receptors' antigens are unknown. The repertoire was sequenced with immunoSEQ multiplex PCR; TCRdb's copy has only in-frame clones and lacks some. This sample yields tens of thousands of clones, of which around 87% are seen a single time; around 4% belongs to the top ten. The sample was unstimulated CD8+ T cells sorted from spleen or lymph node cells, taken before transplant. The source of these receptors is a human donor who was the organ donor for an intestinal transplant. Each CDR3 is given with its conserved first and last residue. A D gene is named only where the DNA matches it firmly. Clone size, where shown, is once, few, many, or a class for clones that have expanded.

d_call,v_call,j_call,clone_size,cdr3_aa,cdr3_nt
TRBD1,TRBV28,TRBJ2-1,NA,CASSSDRVSNEQFF,TGTGCCAGCAGTTCGGACAGGGTTAGTAATGAGCAGTTCTTC
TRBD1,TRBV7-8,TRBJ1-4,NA,CASSSLDRDSSSNEKLFF,TGTGCCAGCAGCTCACTAGACCGGGACAGCTCATCTAATGAAAAACTGTTTTTT
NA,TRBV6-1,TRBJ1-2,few,CASSDGASEADGYTF,TGTGCCAGCAGTGATGGCGCGTCGGAGGCGGATGGCTACACCTTC
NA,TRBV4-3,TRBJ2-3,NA,CASSQGTRYYTDTQYF,TGCGCCAGCAGCCAAGGGACACGATATTACACAGATACGCAGTATTTT
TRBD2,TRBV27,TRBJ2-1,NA,CASSLLSPAGGYNEQFF,TGTGCCAGCAGTTTACTATCCCCAGCGGGGGGATACAATGAGCAGTTCTTC
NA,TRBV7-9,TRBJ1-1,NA,CATADSMNTEAFF,TGTGCCACCGCAGACAGCATGAACACTGAAGCTTTCTTT
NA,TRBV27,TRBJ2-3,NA,CASSLAGGTDTQYF,TGTGCCAGCAGTTTAGCAGGGGGCACAGATACGCAGTATTTT
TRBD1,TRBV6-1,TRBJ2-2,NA,CASSEESGGSGELFF,TGTGCCAGCAGTGAAGAATCAGGGGGCTCCGGGGAGCTGTTTTTT
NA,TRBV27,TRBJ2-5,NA,CASSWRWTSRETQYF,TGTGCCAGCAGTTGGCGATGGACATCCCGGGAGACCCAGTACTTC
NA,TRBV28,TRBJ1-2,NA,CASSPSVNYGYTF,TGTGCCAGCAGTCCCTCGGTTAACTATGGCTACACCTTC
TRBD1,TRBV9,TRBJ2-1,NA,CASSVGPGQGWEQFF,TGTGCCAGCAGCGTAGGCCCCGGACAGGGTTGGGAGCAGTTCTTC
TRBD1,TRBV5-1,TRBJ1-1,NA,CASSSKAGTGLNTEAFF,TGCGCCAGCAGCTCTAAGGCCGGGACAGGACTGAACACTGAAGCTTTCTTT
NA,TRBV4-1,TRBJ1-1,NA,CASSQSLNTEAFF,TGCGCCAGCAGCCAAAGCTTGAACACTGAAGCTTTCTTT
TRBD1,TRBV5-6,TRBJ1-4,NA,CASSRERQGLVEKLFF,TGTGCCAGCAGCCGAGAGCGACAGGGTTTAGTTGAAAAACTGTTTTTT